This passage covers 30 T cell receptor beta chains from one sample sequenced in a study of T cell repertoires in aging, cancer and after chemotherapy. TCR beta rearrangements were amplified from peripheral blood genomic DNA. A mixed TRB-A/B primer pool amplified rearranged TRB by multiplex touch-down PCR. MiXCR was run by TCRdb on the multiplex PCR reads, yielding one entry per CDR3 protein. The table records around 3,300 distinct CDR3 sequences, 30% to 35% of them present only once. The material sequenced was blood. Receptors originate from a human donor with a solid tumor.

This chain links TRBV6-1 with TRBJ2-2, with 12 bases fitting TRBD1. The germline gives CDR1 MNHNS, CDR2 SASEGT. The CDR3 is 17 amino acids. J gave up 4 bases and V 4 bases, and 7 bases lay outside the gene matches. The CDR3 sequence is CASSVRDRGLITGELFF. The CDR3 region has the DNA TGTGCCAGCAGTGTCCGGGACAGGGGGCTTATCACCGGGGAGCTGTTTTTT.

Only one count was recorded for this clonotype. The chain links TRBV6-4 to TRBJ2-1; 10 nucleotides match TRBD2. V was clipped by 5 bases and J by 7 bases; unmatched bases: 8. This CDR3 has 15 amino acids. Per the germline V gene, CDR1 is MRHNA and CDR2 is SNTAGT. The CDR3 DNA reads TGTGCCAGCAGTAATCTAGCGGGAGTCGGTAATGAGCAGTTCTTC. This sequence encodes CASSNLAGVGNEQFF.

By share of the sample, this clonotype is large. The gene calls are TRBV29-1 and TRBJ1-2; 8 bases are a match to TRBD1. With 5 bases clipped from V and 9 bases from J, the junction kept 8 bases outside the gene matches. The CDR3 is 12 amino acids. The germline V gene has CDR1 SQVTM and CDR2 ANQGSEA. CDR3 loop: CSVMSGGESYTF. In DNA form, the CDR3 reads TGCAGCGTTATGTCAGGGGGCGAAAGCTACACCTTC.

The chain joins TRBV12-3 or TRBV12-4 to TRBJ1-1, with D possibly being TRBD1 (5 bases). Trimming pared 4 bases from V and 4 bases from J, leaving 16 bases between. The CDR3 runs to 15 residues. The CDR3 loop reads CASSSIHKGFTEAFF. The DNA of the CDR3 is TGTGCCAGCAGTTCCATCCATAAGGGGTTCACTGAAGCTTTCTTT.

This clonotype was detected only a few times. The genes are TRBV6-1 and TRBJ2-5; D unresolved. The CDR3 contains 14 residues. Trimming took 6 bases from V and 2 from J, leaving 13 bases between them. CDR1 MNHNS and CDR2 SASEGT come from the germline V gene. This CDR3 reads CASRGLGLQETQYF. In DNA form, the CDR3 reads TGTGCCAGCAGGGGCTTGGGGTTACAAGAGACCCAGTACTTC.

V gene TRBV20-1 combines with J gene TRBJ1-3, with D unresolved. This CDR3 is built from 14 residues. The germline V gene encodes CDR1 DFQATT and CDR2 SNEGSKA (reference sequence). V lost 6 bases, J lost 0 bases, and 12 bases lay in between. The CDR3 reads CSAQHHNSGNTIYF. The CDR3 DNA reads TGCAGTGCACAACACCACAACTCTGGAAACACCATATATTTT.

The chain is built from TRBV19 and TRBJ2-7, with TRBD1 identical over 7 bases. After removal of 9 bases from V and 8 bases from J, the junction contained 10 bases not matched to a gene. The germline V gene has CDR1 LNHDA and CDR2 SQIVND (reference sequence). The CDR3 loop spans 12 amino acids. Written as DNA, the CDR3 is TGTGCCAGCTCCCCGTACAGGGGTAAGCAGTACTTC. Protein product: CASSPYRGKQYF.

By sample fraction, this clonotype is large. V gene TRBV6-5 combines with J gene TRBJ2-7; 10 bases line up with TRBD2. The V and J ends lost 0 bases and 4 bases, in that order; junction bases with no gene match: 6. Looked up from germline, CDR1 is MNHEY and CDR2 is SVGAGI. The CDR3 loop spans 16 amino acids. The DNA for the CDR3 is TGTGCCAGCAGTTACTCGAGGCGGACTAGCGGATACGAGCAGTACTTC. Its translation: CASSYSRRTSGYEQYF.

The chain recombines TRBV19 with TRBJ2-6; 7 bases agree with TRBD1. V lost 7 bases to trimming and J lost 4 bases; unmatched junction nucleotides: 7. This CDR3 has 15 amino acids. Germline values: CDR1 LNHDA, CDR2 SQIVND (reference sequence). The CDR3 region is CASTTGVGGANVLTF. The CDR3 DNA reads TGTGCCAGTACCACAGGGGTAGGAGGGGCCAACGTCCTGACTTTC.

This clonotype is termed large. The chain couples TRBV6-5 to TRBJ2-7; maybe TRBD1 (5 bases). Germline-derived CDR1 and CDR2 are MNHEY and SVGAGI. The CDR3 spans 13 residues. The V and J ends lost 6 bases and 3 bases respectively, with 12 bases between them. CDR3 sequence: CASRSGHFYEQYF. DNA for the CDR3: TGTGCCAGCAGGTCCGGACACTTCTACGAGCAGTACTTC.

This clonotype was observed a handful of times. CDR3 protein: CASRREQGRMADTQYF. CDR3 bases: TGTGCCAGCAGGAGAGAACAGGGGCGAATGGCAGATACGCAGTATTTT. The chain uses TRBV27 and TRBJ2-3; 7 bases align to TRBD1. The CDR3 loop spans 16 amino acids. Per germline, CDR1 MNHEY and CDR2 SMNVEV (reference sequence). Germline trimming cut 6 bases from V and 4 bases from J; bases unmatched to any gene: 13.

The genes are TRBV6-2 or TRBV6-3 and TRBJ2-7; D might be TRBD2 (6 bases). The CDR3 spans 15 residues. CDR1 MNHEY and CDR2 SVGEGT come from the germline V gene. The V and J ends lost 6 bases and 1 base respectively, with 16 bases between them. The CDR3 loop is CASSRPPGLSYEQYF. The CDR3 DNA reads TGTGCCAGCAGCCGACCCCCGGGACTTTCCTACGAGCAGTACTTC.

The rearrangement uses TRBV6-2 or TRBV6-3 and TRBJ2-1; 10 bases line up with TRBD2. Germline trimming cut 2 bases from V and 4 bases from J; bases unmatched to any gene: 14. The CDR3 extends over 19 amino acids. Germline V gene data show CDR1 as MNHEY and CDR2 as SVGEGT. The CDR3 here is CASSYSLAGDTGRYNEQFF. The CDR3 DNA sequence: TGTGCCAGCAGTTACAGCCTAGCGGGAGATACTGGACGGTACAATGAGCAGTTCTTC.

The chain carries TRBV24-1 and TRBJ2-3; TRBD2 aligns across 12 bases. The CDR3 is made up of 18 amino acids. Germline V gives CDR1 KGHDR, CDR2 SFDVKD. With V trimmed by 3 bases and J by 4 bases, 10 bases remained unmatched. In DNA, the CDR3 is TGTGCCACCAGTGATGAGACTTGGACTAGCGGGAACCCAGATACGCAGTATTTT. It is translated as CATSDETWTSGNPDTQYF.

This clonotype was counted a few times. The CDR3 coding sequence is TGTGCCAGCAGCCCGGGAGCTCCTGAAATGGGCGGGGAGCTGTTTTTT. Amino acids: CASSPGAPEMGGELFF. This chain joins TRBV5-4 and TRBJ2-2; D possibly corresponds to TRBD2 (6 bases). The germline V gene has CDR1 SGHNT and CDR2 YYREEE (reference sequence). The length of the CDR3 is 16 residues. The V gene lost 4 bases and the J gene lost 7 bases, with 20 bases spanning the gap.

This clonotype was seen only a few times. The chain links TRBV6-2 or TRBV6-3 to TRBJ2-2; D possibly corresponds to TRBD2 (6 bases). CDR3 length: 14 amino acids. Per the germline V gene, CDR1 is MNHEY and CDR2 is SVGEGT. Trimming removed 7 bases at V and 0 bases at J, with 9 bases between. The CDR3 loop is CASKRDSNTGELFF. Here the CDR3 DNA reads TGTGCCAGCAAGAGGGACTCGAACACCGGGGAGCTGTTTTTT.

Relative to its sample, this clonotype is medium-sized (0.01 to 0.1%). The chain joins TRBV6-1 to TRBJ2-7, with D tentatively TRBD1 (5 bases). Trimming stripped 7 bases from V and 3 bases from J, with 16 bases between. The CDR3 totals 14 residues. Germline V CDR1 and CDR2: MNHNS, SASEGT. CDR3: CASMKAGNLYEQYF. The DNA of the CDR3 is TGTGCCAGCATGAAGGCAGGGAACCTCTACGAGCAGTACTTC.

This clonotype is large within its sample. V is TRBV6-5 and J is TRBJ2-7; TRBD1 matches at 7 bases. The V gene end was trimmed by 6 bases and the J gene end by 6 bases; junction bases not matched to a gene: 11. Germline-derived CDR1 and CDR2 are MNHEY and SVGAGI. This CDR3 region has 14 residues. For the CDR3, the DNA is TGTGCCAGCAGACGCGGACAGGCCGTAGTCGAGCAGTACTTC. It codes for CASRRGQAVVEQYF.

This chain joins TRBV18 and TRBJ1-1; 7 nucleotides agree with TRBD1. Germline values: CDR1 KGHSH, CDR2 LQKENI. This CDR3 comprises 15 residues. Trimming removed 2 bases from V and 1 base from J; junction bases left unmatched: 4. The CDR3 DNA is TGTGCCAGCTCACCATGGGCAGGGGGGAACACTGAAGCTTTCTTT. It specifies CASSPWAGGNTEAFF. The full variable domain, with the rest looked up from reference TRBV18 and TRBJ1-1, is NAGVMQNPRHLVRRRGQEARLRCSPMKGHSHVYWYRQLPEEGLKFMVYLQKENIIDESGMPKERFSAEFPKEGPSILRIQQVVRGDSAAYFCASSPWAGGNTEAFFGQGTRLTVV.

The genes are TRBV10-3 and TRBJ2-4; a weak D match, TRBD2 (6 bases). The CDR3 totals 12 residues. CDR1 and CDR2 from the germline V gene are ENHRY and SYGVKD. Trimming took off 2 bases at V and 7 bases at J, with 6 bases between the two ends. Here the CDR3 reads CAISEGGNIQYF. The CDR3 region has the DNA TGTGCCATCAGTGAGGGAGGGAACATTCAGTACTTC.

Here the CDR3 reads CASNVEAGRRTEQFF. In DNA, the CDR3 is TGTGCCAGCAATGTGGAGGCGGGACGGCGCACTGAGCAGTTCTTC. The chain uses TRBV6-2 or TRBV6-3 and TRBJ2-1; a possible D gene is TRBD2 (6 bases). Trimming took off 7 bases at V and 9 bases at J, with 22 bases between the two ends. Per germline, CDR1 MNHEY and CDR2 SVGEGT. CDR3 size: 15 residues.

The chain is built from TRBV24-1 and TRBJ2-5; D is uncertain. In germline, CDR1 is KGHDR, CDR2 SFDVKD. The CDR3 totals 13 residues. The germline V and J ends were trimmed by 3 bases and 5 bases, with 9 bases remaining between them. The CDR3 DNA follows: TGTGCCACCAGTGATCCGGCGAGGGAGACCCAGTACTTC. It translates to CATSDPARETQYF.

This clonotype was seen more than once but under ten times. The chain uses TRBV5-6 and TRBJ2-3, with 10 bases that match TRBD2. Germline V CDR1 and CDR2: SGHDT, YYEEEE. The ends lost 2 bases at V and 4 bases at J; junction bases unmatched: 7. CDR3 length: 16 residues. The DNA for the CDR3 is TGTGCCAGCAGCTTCCGGACTAGCGGTACTCCAGATACGCAGTATTTT. It translates to CASSFRTSGTPDTQYF.

This sequence joins TRBV12-3 or TRBV12-4 and TRBJ1-5, with D hard to call. The V and J ends lost 8 bases and 3 bases respectively, with 8 bases between them. The CDR3 extends over 12 amino acids. The CDR3 DNA sequence: TGTGCCAGCTCAGAATCCAATCAGCCCCAGCATTTT. This translates into CASSESNQPQHF.

Relative to its sample, this clonotype is large. The J gene is TRBJ1-2, the V gene TRBV29-1; 8 bases are a match to TRBD1. CDR1 is SQVTM and CDR2 is ANQGSEA in the germline V gene. The V gene end was trimmed by 3 bases and the J gene end by 10 bases; junction bases not matched to a gene: 13. The CDR3 is 14 amino acids. CDR3 residues: CSVDGGGRGQIYTF. The CDR3 DNA is TGCAGCGTTGATGGGGGTGGCAGGGGGCAGATCTACACCTTC.

CDR3 region: CASSLRIQENYEQYF. The CDR3 DNA sequence: TGTGCCAGCAGCTTACGTATTCAAGAAAACTACGAGCAGTACTTC. The V and J genes are TRBV11-1 and TRBJ2-7; no clear D. This CDR3 has 15 amino acids. V lost 2 bases and J 3 bases, leaving 14 bases between the germline ends. CDR1 is SGHAT, CDR2 FQDESV, per germline (reference sequence). Based on the CDR3 plus reference TRBV11-1 and TRBJ2-7, the full variable domain is EAEVAQSPRYKITEKSQAVAFWCDPISGHATLYWYRQILGQGPELLVQFQDESVVDDSQLPKDRFSAERLKGVDSTLKIQPAELGDSAMYLCASSLRIQENYEQYFGPGTRLTVT.

CDR3 sequence reads: CASSLDDRGHGYTF. CDR3 bases: TGCGCCAGCAGCTTGGACGACAGGGGTCATGGCTACACCTTC. The V call is TRBV5-1, the J call TRBJ1-2; 8 bases align to TRBD1. Trimming cost V 0 bases and J 6 bases; bases outside gene matches: 4. The CDR3 spans 14 residues. Germline lookup yields CDR1 SGHRS and CDR2 YFSETQ.

This clonotype was found a few times. This rearrangement joins TRBV20-1 to TRBJ2-3, with 7 bases that match TRBD2. V dropped 3 bases and J dropped 1; count of bases not matched to a gene: 4. CDR3 length: 14 amino acids. Germline values: CDR1 DFQATT, CDR2 SNEGSKA (reference sequence). Here the CDR3 DNA reads TGCAGTGCTAGGTGGACTAGGGGCACAGATACGCAGTATTTT. This codes for CSARWTRGTDTQYF.

The chain combines TRBV20-1 with TRBJ1-5; 7 bases align to TRBD1. The V gene end was trimmed by 0 bases and the J gene end by 5 bases; junction bases not matched to a gene: 10. The CDR3 length is 16 residues. CDR1 DFQATT and CDR2 SNEGSKA come from the germline V gene (reference sequence). The chain's CDR3 is CSARDRGGARYQPQHF. The CDR3 bases are TGCAGTGCTAGAGACAGGGGGGGGGCGCGATATCAGCCCCAGCATTTT.

The gene calls are TRBV6-1 and TRBJ1-1; unclear D gene. CDR1 is MNHNS and CDR2 is SASEGT in the germline V gene. Trimming shortened V by 5 bases and J by 1 base, and 11 bases separated the two germline ends. This CDR3 contains 14 residues. The CDR3 nucleotides are TGTGCCAGCAGTTACTCTGCAGGGAACACTGAAGCTTTCTTT. Its protein product is CASSYSAGNTEAFF.